The rows below give T cell receptor beta chains drawn from one sample of a study of post-analysis software for immune sequencing data. TCRdb processed the PCR reads anew with MiXCR; each CDR3 protein has one entry. Found here are about 540,000 distinct CDR3 sequences, 34% of them singletons; the top ten hold around 5.9%. The sample comprised blood. The source is a girl between 2 and 17 years old with multiple sclerosis. Each CDR3 is given with its conserved first and last residue. D genes are given only for firm matches. Clone size is not always given. Where it is, it says once, few, many or a class for expanded clones.

J gene | CDR3 length | clone size | V gene | D gene | CDR3 DNA | CDR3 protein
TRBJ2-7 | 14 | . | TRBV15 | . | TGTGCCACCAGCAGAGATCTAGGTTCCTACGAGCAGTACTTC | CATSRDLGSYEQYF
TRBJ2-3 | 16 | once | TRBV4-2 | . | TGTGCCAGCAGCCCCGACGTTGGGACGTCTGGAGATACGCAGTATTTT | CASSPDVGTSGDTQYF
TRBJ2-5 | 13 | few | TRBV5-1 | TRBD1 | TGCGCCAGCAGCATAGGGACAGGGGATCAGCAGTACTTC | CASSIGTGDQQYF
TRBJ2-3 | 17 | once | TRBV24-1 | TRBD2 | TGTGCCACCAGTGATTTAGCGGGGGGGGATTCTGCAGATGCGCAGTATTTT | CATSDLAGGDSADAQYF
TRBJ2-1 | 15 | . | TRBV9 | TRBD2 | TGTGCCAGCAGCCCAAGGACTAGCGAGGAAGGTGAGCAGTTCTTC | CASSPRTSEEGEQFF
TRBJ2-1 | 17 | few | TRBV6-1 | TRBD1 | TGTGCCAGCAGTCCCCGGCGAGGACAGGCTCCATACAATGAGCAGTTCTTC | CASSPRRGQAPYNEQFF
TRBJ1-6 | 18 | few | TRBV10-2 | TRBD1 | TGCGCCAGCACCCCGAGTAGACAGGGGAGCTCCTATAATTCACCCCTCCACTTT | CASTPSRQGSSYNSPLHF
TRBJ2-5 | 14 | few | TRBV6-5 | . | TGTGCCAGCAGTCCCCTCGGCCTGATGGAGACCCAGTACTTC | CASSPLGLMETQYF
TRBJ2-1 | 15 | . | TRBV5-1 | TRBD1 | TGCGCCAGCGGCTTGGGGACAGCCTCCTACAATGAGCAGTTCTTC | CASGLGTASYNEQFF
TRBJ2-5 | 14 | few | TRBV7-2 | . | TGTGCCAGCAGCTTTGGGAGATACCAAGAGACCCAGTACTTC | CASSFGRYQETQYF
TRBJ2-5 | 11 | many | TRBV29-1 | . | TGCAGTGCAGGGGTCCAAGAGACCCAGTACTTC | CSAGVQETQYF
TRBJ1-1 | 16 | . | TRBV4-1 | . | TGCGCCAGCAGCCCCTCCAACGGACAGAGGAACACTGAAGCTTTCTTT | CASSPSNGQRNTEAFF
TRBJ2-3 | 11 | few | TRBV7-9 | . | TGTGCCAGCCGCCCCTGGGATACGCAGTATTTT | CASRPWDTQYF
TRBJ2-5 | 12 | . | TRBV12-3/TRBV12-4 | . | TGTGCCAGCAGCCAACGCCCCGAGACCCAGTACTTC | CASSQRPETQYF
TRBJ1-2 | 15 | . | TRBV11-2 | . | TGTGCCAGCGGCTTATCAGCAGCCCCTAACTATGGCTACACCTTC | CASGLSAAPNYGYTF
TRBJ1-2 | 12 | . | TRBV20-1 | . | TGCAGTGCTCAAATGGTTAACTATGGCTACACCTTC | CSAQMVNYGYTF
TRBJ1-2 | 14 | . | TRBV7-2 | TRBD1 | TGTGCCAGCAGCTTAAGACGACAGGGTTATGGCTACACCTTC | CASSLRRQGYGYTF